A selection of T cell receptor beta chains follows, all from one sample in a study of blood T cell repertoires in COVID-19. Produced via immunoSEQ multiplex PCR; TCRdb's table is partial and in-frame only. Altogether some 300,000 clones are present, roughly 87% being singletons, with the ten largest covering more than 0.9%. The sequenced material came from PBMCs or T cells enriched from blood (not recorded which). The receptor set was obtained from a woman aged 25 to 39 who had recovered from COVID-19. Each CDR3 is given with its conserved first and last residue. A D gene is named only where the DNA matches it firmly. Rows give clone size only sometimes, using once, few, many, or a class for an expanded clone.

TRBJ1-4 TRBD1 TRBV28 few TGTGCCAGCAGTACAGGGGGCGCAACTAATGAAAAACTGTTTTTT CASSTGGATNEKLFF
TRBJ2-3 TRBD1 TRBV19 - TGTGCCAGTAACCAGGGGGCGACAGATACGCAGTATTTT CASNQGATDTQYF
TRBJ2-1 TRBD1 TRBV7-6 - TGTGCCAGCAGCCCATTTGGACAGGGGCTCAGTCAAGTTCTCTACAATGAGCAGTTCTTC CASSPFGQGLSQVLYNEQFF
TRBJ1-5 - TRBV5-8 - TGTGCCAGCAGCTTGGAACAGGTAGTTAGCAATCAGCCCCAGCATTTT CASSLEQVVSNQPQHF
TRBJ2-1 - TRBV14 - TGTGCCAGCAGCCTATCACCGGGACATAGCTCCTACAATGAGCAGTTCTTC CASSLSPGHSSYNEQFF
TRBJ2-1 TRBD1 TRBV6-2/TRBV6-3 few TGTGCCAGCAGCCATCGGGACAGGGCGGGGGATGAGCAGTTCTTC CASSHRDRAGDEQFF
TRBJ2-5 TRBD2 TRBV6-5 - TGTGCCAGCAGTTACTTCGCGGGGGAAGAGACCCAGTACTTC CASSYFAGEETQYF
TRBJ1-5 - TRBV27 - TGTGCCAGCAGTTTATTGGGCCAGCCCCAGCATTTT CASSLLGQPQHF
TRBJ2-5 - TRBV5-6 - TGTGCCAGCAGCCCGGCGGCCAGGGCCCAAGAGACCCAGTACTTC CASSPAARAQETQYF
TRBJ1-2 - TRBV4-3 - TGCGCCAGCAGCCAGGGACAAAACTATGGCTACACCTTC CASSQGQNYGYTF
TRBJ2-7 - TRBV6-1 - TGTGCCAGCAGTGACCAGGGCCCGCCGGCGCCCTACGAGCAGTACTTC CASSDQGPPAPYEQYF
TRBJ2-3 TRBD2 TRBV5-1 - TGCGCCAGCAGCTTGAGTAGCGGGGGACGCACAGATACGCAGTATTTT CASSLSSGGRTDTQYF
TRBJ1-1 TRBD1 TRBV5-4 - TGTGCCAGCAGCTTACCGGGACAGGGTTTCACTGAAGCTTTCTTT CASSLPGQGFTEAFF
TRBJ1-3 - TRBV7-8 - TGTGCCAGCAGCTTAGAGCGGTATAGGACCTCTGGAAACACCATATATTTT CASSLERYRTSGNTIYF
TRBJ2-2 - TRBV6-6 - TGTGCCAGCAGTTACGGGCCCCCACCCGGGGAGCTGTTTTTT CASSYGPPPGELFF
TRBJ2-7 - TRBV19 - TGTGCCAGTAGCCAGACAGGTCCTCCCTACGAGCAGTACTTC CASSQTGPPYEQYF
TRBJ2-6 - TRBV2 - TGTGCCAGCAGTGCGGGTCTCTCAGGGGCCAACGTCCTGACTTTC CASSAGLSGANVLTF
TRBJ2-7 - TRBV21-1 once TGTGCCAGCAGCGCGGGACAGAAATCCTACGAGCAGTACTTC CASSAGQKSYEQYF
TRBJ1-1 - TRBV7-8 - TGTGCCAGCAGCTTACAGTCGGGATCGAGCAGGACGAACACTGAAGCTTTCTTT CASSLQSGSSRTNTEAFF
TRBJ1-1 - TRBV23-1 - TGCGCCAGCACTATAACCGGGGGAAACACTGAAGCTTTCTTT CASTITGGNTEAFF
TRBJ2-2 - TRBV6-2/TRBV6-3 - TGTGCCAGCAGCCCCCGACAAGAGCTGTTTTTT CASSPRQELFF
TRBJ1-4 - TRBV2 - TGTGCCAGCAGCGACCTGGGCTATGAAAAACTGTTTTTT CASSDLGYEKLFF
TRBJ2-3 TRBD1 TRBV7-9 - TGTGCCAGCAGCTTAGCGGCAGGGGGCCCTACAGATACGCAGTATTTT CASSLAAGGPTDTQYF
TRBJ2-7 TRBD1 TRBV5-1 - TGCGCCAGCATCCCGGGGACAGACTCCTACGAGCAGTACTTC CASIPGTDSYEQYF
TRBJ2-6 TRBD1 TRBV3-1/TRBV3-2 - TGTGCCAGCAGCCGGGACAGGGTGGGATCTGGGGCCAACGTCCTGACTTTC CASSRDRVGSGANVLTF